This T cell receptor beta chain was found in a study of blood T cell repertoires in COVID-19. Overall study: PBMCs, B-cell-depleted T cells, or T cells were the source of the cDNA or gDNA that made up the material.

Original data processing: Nucleated cell number was recorded as an estimate derived from reference gene primer amplification. TCRdb's copy holds only in-frame clones and misses some; the assay was immunoSEQ multiplex PCR. The D gene and trimming were derived from the DNA, and the V and J assignments and clone size from that table. The sample shows about 11,000 clones, approximately 88% of them seen only once. V dropped 0 bases and J dropped 2; count of bases not matched to a gene: 0. The CDR3 has 14 amino acids. Germline lookup yields CDR1 SGHVS and CDR2 FQNEAQ. This clonotype originated in a human donor in a cohort sampled during active COVID-19. The chain carries TRBV7-8 and TRBJ2-7, with 8 nucleotides matching TRBD1. The specimen sequenced was peripheral blood. Here the CDR3 reads CASSLATGAYEQYF. The DNA for the CDR3 is TGTGCCAGCAGCTTAGCGACAGGGGCCTACGAGCAGTACTTC.